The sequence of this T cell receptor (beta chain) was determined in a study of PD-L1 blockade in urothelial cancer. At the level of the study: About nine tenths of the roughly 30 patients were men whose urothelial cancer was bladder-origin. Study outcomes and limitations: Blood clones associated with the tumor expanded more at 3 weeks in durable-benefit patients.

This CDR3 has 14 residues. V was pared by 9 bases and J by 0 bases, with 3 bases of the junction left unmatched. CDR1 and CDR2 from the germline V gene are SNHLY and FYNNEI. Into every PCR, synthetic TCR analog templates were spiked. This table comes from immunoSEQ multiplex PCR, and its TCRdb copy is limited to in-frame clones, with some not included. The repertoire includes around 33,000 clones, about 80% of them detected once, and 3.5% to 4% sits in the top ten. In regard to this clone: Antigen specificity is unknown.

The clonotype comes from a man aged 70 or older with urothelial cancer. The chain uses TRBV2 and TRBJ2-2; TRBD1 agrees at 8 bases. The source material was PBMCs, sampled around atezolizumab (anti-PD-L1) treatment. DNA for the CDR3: TGTGCCAGGGGGGGACAGGCGAACACCGGGGAGCTGTTTTTT. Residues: CARGGQANTGELFF.